This T cell receptor beta chain was identified during a study of blood T cell repertoires in COVID-19 (TCRdb year 2020). As for the study more broadly: The collaborator samples originated in the United States, Italy and Spain and spanned the acute and convalescent phases of COVID-19. Where HLA class I and class II types were available, the types were taken from metadata supplied by the sample provider, not from assay-based typing. The prospective study material was composed of cDNA or gDNA derived from T cells, B-cell-depleted T cells, or PBMCs. The sample metadata nearly always contained a de-identified subject ID, COVID-19 status, age in years and sex. The samples were drawn from the first 160 participants of the ongoing ImmuneRACE study and from 1,254 subjects provided by 6 global collaborators. The dataset comprised deeply sampled blood TCRbeta repertoires from subjects exposed to, actively infected with, or recovered from COVID-19. The repertoires were released in a freely available public database intended as a resource for research on the immune response to SARS-CoV-2. What the authors observed across the whole study: The quantity of clinical and demographic metadata differed by source and by participant and was supplied without curation.

The immunoSEQ Assay, a bias-controlled multiplex PCR, was used to amplify TCRbeta CDR3 regions from genomic DNA. Turning to the authors' computational methods: The number of nucleated cells in each sample was estimated by amplification of reference gene primers within the assay. Sequence reads were collapsed and filtered to measure the absolute abundance of every unique TCRbeta CDR3 rearrangement. For each sample, productive Simpson clonality was calculated as the square root of Simpson's diversity index across productive rearrangements. TCRdb took over this immuneACCESS table, retaining in-frame rearrangements with V and J assigned. Such tables are incomplete; in checked studies, under half of the missing clones stem from an unresolved V gene, and the remainder is unexplained. That table is the source of V, J and clone size, and D and trimming were worked out from the DNA. A total of more than 90,000 clones appear in this sample, roughly 83% of them only once. 0.7% to 1% of the sample lies in the top ten.

As for this clone: Its antigen specificity is not known. No base quality information exists; no much larger clone differs at one position.

CDR1 and CDR2 are drawn from the germline V gene: SGHNT, YENEEA. Between the V and J ends, shortened by 5 bases and 0 bases respectively, the junction contains 13 bases. The CDR3, cysteine through phenylalanine, is 16 amino acids long. Kept here is only the CDR3 DNA, which spans 48 bases and is read in frame from base 1. Each collaborating institution followed its own protocols to collect whole blood in K2EDTA tubes. Collaborator samples were shipped for TCRbeta analysis as frozen whole blood, isolated PBMCs, or DNA extracted from either sample type. Material: peripheral blood. The chain joins TRBV11-3 to TRBJ2-2; the D segment could be TRBD1, given 5 matching bases. This clonotype was sampled from a woman aged 70-85 years with acute or convalescent COVID-19. The DNA reads TGTGCCAGCAGCCCTAGGACACTCGCGAACACCGGGGAGCTGTTTTTT. The translation is CASSPRTLANTGELFF.